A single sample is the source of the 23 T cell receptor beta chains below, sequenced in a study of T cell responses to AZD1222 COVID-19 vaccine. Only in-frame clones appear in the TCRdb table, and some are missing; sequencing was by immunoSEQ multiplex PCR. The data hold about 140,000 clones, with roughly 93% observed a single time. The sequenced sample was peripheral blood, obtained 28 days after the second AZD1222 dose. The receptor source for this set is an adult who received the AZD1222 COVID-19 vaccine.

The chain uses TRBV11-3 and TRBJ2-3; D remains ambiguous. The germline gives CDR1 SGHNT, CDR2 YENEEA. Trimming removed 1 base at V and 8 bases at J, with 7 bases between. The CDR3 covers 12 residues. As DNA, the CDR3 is TGTGCCAGCAGCTTAGTGGACGGTACGCAGTATTTT. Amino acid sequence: CASSLVDGTQYF.

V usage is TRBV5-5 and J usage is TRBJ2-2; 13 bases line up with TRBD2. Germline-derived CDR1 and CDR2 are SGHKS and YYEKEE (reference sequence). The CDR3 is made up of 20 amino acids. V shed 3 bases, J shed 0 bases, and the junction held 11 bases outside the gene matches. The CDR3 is CASSSYLGTSGVTNTGELFF. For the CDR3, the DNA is TGTGCCAGCAGCTCCTACCTTGGGACTAGCGGGGTAACGAACACCGGGGAGCTGTTTTTT.

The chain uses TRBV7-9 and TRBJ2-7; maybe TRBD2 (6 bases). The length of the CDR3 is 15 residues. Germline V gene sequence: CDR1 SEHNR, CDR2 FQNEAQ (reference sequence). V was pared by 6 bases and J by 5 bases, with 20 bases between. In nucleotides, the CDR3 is TGTGCCAGCAGTTCCGGGGTAGCGGCAGCGGACGAGCAGTACTTC. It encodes CASSSGVAAADEQYF.

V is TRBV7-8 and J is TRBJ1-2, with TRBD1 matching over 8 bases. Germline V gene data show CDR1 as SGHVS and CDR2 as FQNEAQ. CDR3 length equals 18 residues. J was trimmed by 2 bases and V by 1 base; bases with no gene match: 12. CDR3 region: CASSLVRWPGGRNYGYTF. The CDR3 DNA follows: TGTGCCAGCAGCTTAGTTCGCTGGCCAGGGGGCAGGAACTATGGCTACACCTTC. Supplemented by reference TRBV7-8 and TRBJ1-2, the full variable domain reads GAGVSQSPRYKVAKRGQDVALRCDPISGHVSLFWYQQALGQGPEFLTYFQNEAQLDKSGLPSDRFFAERPEGSVSTLKIQRTQQEDSAVYLCASSLVRWPGGRNYGYTFGSGTRLTVV.

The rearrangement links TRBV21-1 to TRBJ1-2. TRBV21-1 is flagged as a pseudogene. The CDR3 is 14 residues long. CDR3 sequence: CASSPTPRDYGYTF. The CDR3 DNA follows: TGTGCCAGCAGCCCCACTCCAAGGGACTATGGCTACACCTTC.

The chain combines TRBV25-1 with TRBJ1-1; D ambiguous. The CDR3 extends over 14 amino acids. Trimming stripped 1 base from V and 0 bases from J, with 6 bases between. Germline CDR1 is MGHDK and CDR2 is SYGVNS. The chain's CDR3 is CASSELELNTEAFF. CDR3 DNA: TGTGCCAGCAGTGAATTAGAATTGAACACTGAAGCTTTCTTT.

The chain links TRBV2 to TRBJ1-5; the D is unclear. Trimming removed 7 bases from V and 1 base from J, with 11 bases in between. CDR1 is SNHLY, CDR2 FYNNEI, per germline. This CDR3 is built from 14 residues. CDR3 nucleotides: TGTGCCAGCACCGCGGATAGCAGCAATCAGCCCCAGCATTTT. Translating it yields CASTADSSNQPQHF.

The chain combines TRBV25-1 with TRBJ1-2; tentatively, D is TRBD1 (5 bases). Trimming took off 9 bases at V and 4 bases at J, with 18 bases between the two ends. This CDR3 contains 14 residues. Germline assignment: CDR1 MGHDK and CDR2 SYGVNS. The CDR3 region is CASGEAGRFYGYTF. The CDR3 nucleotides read TGTGCCAGTGGGGAGGCAGGGCGGTTCTATGGCTACACCTTC.

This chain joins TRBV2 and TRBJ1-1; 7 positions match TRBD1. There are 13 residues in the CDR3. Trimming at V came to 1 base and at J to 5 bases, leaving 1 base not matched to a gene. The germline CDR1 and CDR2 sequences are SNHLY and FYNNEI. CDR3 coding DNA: TGTGCCAGCAGTGAAGAGGGGGCGACTGAAGCTTTCTTT. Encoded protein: CASSEEGATEAFF. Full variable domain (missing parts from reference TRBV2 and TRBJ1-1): EPEVTQTPSHQVTQMGQEVILRCVPISNHLYFYWYRQILGQKVEFLVSFYNNEISEKSEIFDDQFSVERPDGSNFTLKIRSTKLEDSAMYFCASSEEGATEAFFGQGTRLTVV.

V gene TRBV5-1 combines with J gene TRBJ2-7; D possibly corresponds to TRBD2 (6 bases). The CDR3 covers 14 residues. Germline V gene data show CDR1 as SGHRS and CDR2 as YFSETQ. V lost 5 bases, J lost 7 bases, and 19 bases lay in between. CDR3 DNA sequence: TGCGCCAGCAGGCGGGACCCCGGTTCAGGAGAGCAGTACTTC. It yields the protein CASRRDPGSGEQYF.

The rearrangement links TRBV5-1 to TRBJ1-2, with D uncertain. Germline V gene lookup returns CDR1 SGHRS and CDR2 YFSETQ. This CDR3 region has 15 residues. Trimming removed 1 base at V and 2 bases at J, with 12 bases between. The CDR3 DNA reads TGCGCCAGCAGCTTGTCCTTGGGCAGAAACTATGGCTACACCTTC. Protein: CASSLSLGRNYGYTF.

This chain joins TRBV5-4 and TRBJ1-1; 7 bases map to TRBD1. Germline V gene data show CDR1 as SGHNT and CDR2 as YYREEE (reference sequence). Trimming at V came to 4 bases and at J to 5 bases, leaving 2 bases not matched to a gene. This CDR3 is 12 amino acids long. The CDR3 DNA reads TGTGCCAGCAGCCGCAGGGGGACTGAAGCTTTCTTT. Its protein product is CASSRRGTEAFF. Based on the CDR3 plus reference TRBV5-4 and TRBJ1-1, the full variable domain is ETGVTQSPTHLIKTRGQQVTLRCSSQSGHNTVSWYQQALGQGPQFIFQYYREEENGRGNFPPRFSGLQFPNYSSELNVNALELDDSALYLCASSRRGTEAFFGQGTRLTVV.

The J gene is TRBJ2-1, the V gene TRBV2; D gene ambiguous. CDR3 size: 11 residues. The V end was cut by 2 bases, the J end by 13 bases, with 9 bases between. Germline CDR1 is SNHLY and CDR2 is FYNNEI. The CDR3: CASSELLGQFF. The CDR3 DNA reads TGTGCCAGCAGTGAATTGCTCGGTCAGTTCTTC.

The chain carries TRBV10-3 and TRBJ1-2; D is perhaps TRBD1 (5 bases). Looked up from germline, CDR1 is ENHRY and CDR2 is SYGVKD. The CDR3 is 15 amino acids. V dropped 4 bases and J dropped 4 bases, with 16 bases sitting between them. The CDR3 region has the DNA TGTGCCATCAGTGTGGGGGAGGGGTTCGGCTATGGCTACACCTTC. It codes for CAISVGEGFGYGYTF.

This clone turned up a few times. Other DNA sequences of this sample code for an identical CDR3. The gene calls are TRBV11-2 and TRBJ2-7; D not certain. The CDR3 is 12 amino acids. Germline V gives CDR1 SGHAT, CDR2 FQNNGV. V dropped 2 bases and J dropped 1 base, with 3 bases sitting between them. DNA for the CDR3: TGTGCCAGCAGCTTAAGTTCCTACGAGCAGTACTTC. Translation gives CASSLSSYEQYF.

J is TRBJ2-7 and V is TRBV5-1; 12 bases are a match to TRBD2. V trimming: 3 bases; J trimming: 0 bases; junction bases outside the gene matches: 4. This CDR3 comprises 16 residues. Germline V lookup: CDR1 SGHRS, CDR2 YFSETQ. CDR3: CASSSRTSGTSYEQYF. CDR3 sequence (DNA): TGCGCCAGCAGCTCCCGGACTAGCGGGACCTCCTACGAGCAGTACTTC.

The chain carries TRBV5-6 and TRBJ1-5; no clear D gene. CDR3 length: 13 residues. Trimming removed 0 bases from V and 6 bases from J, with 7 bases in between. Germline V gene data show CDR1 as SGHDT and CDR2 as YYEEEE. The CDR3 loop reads CASSLGGVQPQHF. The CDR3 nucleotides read TGTGCCAGCAGCTTGGGCGGTGTTCAGCCCCAGCATTTT.

The CDR3 sequence: CASSSFAGGSYEQYF. DNA for the CDR3: TGCGCCAGCAGCTCGTTCGCGGGAGGTTCCTACGAGCAGTACTTC. The rearrangement uses TRBV5-1 and TRBJ2-7; 8 positions match TRBD2. With 3 bases clipped from V and 1 base from J, the junction kept 6 bases outside the gene matches. CDR3 size: 15 residues. The V gene's germline CDR1 is SGHRS and CDR2 YFSETQ.

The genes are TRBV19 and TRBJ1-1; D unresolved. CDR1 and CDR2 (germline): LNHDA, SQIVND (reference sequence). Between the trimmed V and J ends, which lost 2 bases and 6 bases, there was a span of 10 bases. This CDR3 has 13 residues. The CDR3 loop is CASSIREGPEAFF. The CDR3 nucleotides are TGTGCCAGTAGTATACGGGAAGGCCCTGAAGCTTTCTTT.

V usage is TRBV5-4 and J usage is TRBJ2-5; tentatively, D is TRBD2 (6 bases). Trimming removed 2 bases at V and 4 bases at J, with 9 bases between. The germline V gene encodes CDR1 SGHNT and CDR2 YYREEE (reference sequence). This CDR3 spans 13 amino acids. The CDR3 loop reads CASSFRGGETQYF. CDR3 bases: TGTGCCAGCAGCTTCCGGGGAGGAGAGACCCAGTACTTC.

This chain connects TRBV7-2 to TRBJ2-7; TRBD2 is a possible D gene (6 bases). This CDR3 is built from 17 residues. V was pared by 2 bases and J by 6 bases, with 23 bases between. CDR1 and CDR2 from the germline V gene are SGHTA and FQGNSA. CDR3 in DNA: TGTGCCAGCAGCTTAATTTGGAGGGCCGGACTTAAGGGCGAGCAGTACTTC. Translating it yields CASSLIWRAGLKGEQYF.

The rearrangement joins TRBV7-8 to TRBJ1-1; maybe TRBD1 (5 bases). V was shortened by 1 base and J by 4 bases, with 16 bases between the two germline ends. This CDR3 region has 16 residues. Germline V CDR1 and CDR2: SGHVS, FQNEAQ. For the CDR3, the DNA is TGTGCCAGCAGCTTAGGGGGCCACGGGAGGGGCACTGAAGCTTTCTTT. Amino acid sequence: CASSLGGHGRGTEAFF.

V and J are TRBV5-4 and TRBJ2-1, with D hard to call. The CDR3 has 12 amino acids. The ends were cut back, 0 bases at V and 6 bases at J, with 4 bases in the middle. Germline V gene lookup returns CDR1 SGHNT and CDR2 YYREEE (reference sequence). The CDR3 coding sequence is TGTGCCAGCAGCTTGGATACCAATGAGCAGTTCTTC. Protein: CASSLDTNEQFF.